This TCR beta chain was obtained from a study of blood T cell repertoires in COVID-19. Looking at the study overall: Donors in the United States, Italy and Spain gave samples during acute or convalescent COVID-19.

Methods used by the authors: It was from reference gene primer amplification that nucleated cell counts were estimated. TCRdb's table, derived via immunoSEQ multiplex PCR, lists solely in-frame clones and lacks some. V, J and clone size reflect that table, while D and trimming were determined from the DNA. The sample consists of around 340,000 clones, approximately 91% of them appearing once. In germline, CDR1 is MNHEY, CDR2 SVGAGI. Losses at the gene ends were 4 bases for V and 4 bases for J; bases not matched to a gene: 9. This CDR3 has 15 residues. The age range of participants was 18 to 89 years, with residence in under 30 US areas. Cohorts were based on clinical histories the participants reported.

The TCR was taken from a woman aged 25 to 39 who had been exposed to COVID-19. The chain uses TRBV6-5 and TRBJ2-5; 7 nucleotides line up with TRBD2. Sequenced: PBMCs or T cells enriched from blood (not recorded which). The CDR3 sequence is CASSSPVGRGETQYF. DNA for the CDR3: TGTGCCAGCAGTTCCCCTGTGGGGAGGGGAGAGACCCAGTACTTC.